This T cell receptor beta chain stems from a study of blood T cell repertoires in COVID-19. TCRdb's copy holds only in-frame clones and misses some; the assay was immunoSEQ multiplex PCR. In the table there are around 260,000 clones, 80% to 95% of which are singletons. The material sequenced was peripheral blood. This sequence originates from a person aged 18-35 years with COVID-19, enrolled during active disease.

The DNA of the CDR3 is TGTGCCAGCAGTTTGGCGCGGGCTACTGGGGCCAACGTCCTGACTTTC. Translating it yields CASSLARATGANVLTF. This rearrangement joins TRBV27 to TRBJ2-6; TRBD2 is a possible D gene (5 bases). There are 16 residues in the CDR3. Germline CDR1 and CDR2: MNHEY and SMNVEV (reference sequence). V gave up 3 bases and J gave up 2 bases, with 11 bases separating them.